Listed below are T cell receptor beta chains from one sample, sequenced in a study of regulatory T cells in long-lasting Graves disease. TCRdb ran MiXCR on the multiplex PCR reads and lists one entry per CDR3 protein. The table includes fewer than 450,000 distinct CDR3 sequences, roughly 15% detected once. A further study also used this sample, focusing on T cells in Graves' hyperthyroidism and ophthalmopathy.

Source: peripheral blood mononuclear cells (PBMCs), taken at new diagnosis, from a patient treated with antithyroid drugs. These receptors all stem from a woman between 40 and 50 years old with Graves disease. The CDR3 runs from the conserved cysteine through the conserved F or W. The order of the fields is D gene, clone size, J gene, V gene, CDR3 length, CDR3 protein, CDR3 DNA. D genes are given only for firm matches. The size of a clone is reported for some rows only, either as once, few or many, or as a class for expanded clones.

TRBD1,many,TRBJ1-6,TRBV18,14,CASSPDRGDSPLHF,TGTGCCAGCTCACCAGACAGGGGGGACTCACCCCTCCACTTT
TRBD1,once,TRBJ2-1,TRBV7-2,16,CASSGGGTGGYNEQFF,TGTGCCAGCAGCGGGGGCGGGACAGGGGGGTACAATGAGCAGTTCTTC
TRBD1,NA,TRBJ1-1,TRBV9,13,CASSGGQGTEAFF,TGTGCCAGCAGCGGCGGACAGGGAACTGAAGCTTTCTTT
NA,NA,TRBJ2-3,TRBV11-1,8,CASITQYF,TGTGCTTCAATTACGCAGTATTTT
NA,NA,TRBJ2-3,TRBV9,15,CASTPTGTSTDTQYF,TGTGCCAGCACCCCGACAGGGACTAGCACAGATACGCAGTATTTT
NA,NA,TRBJ2-5,TRBV20-1,12,CSARVSEETQYF,TGCAGTGCTAGAGTATCTGAAGAGACCCAGTACTTC
NA,many,TRBJ1-2,TRBV7-9,15,CASSLRDIVEYGYTF,TGTGCCAGCAGCCTCCGGGACATAGTGGAATATGGCTACACCTTC
NA,many,TRBJ1-6,TRBV20-1,13,CSARVDGHSPLHF,TGCAGTGCTAGAGTCGACGGACATTCACCCCTCCACTTT
NA,NA,TRBJ2-2,TRBV4-3,16,CASSQEWSRGTGELFF,TGCGCCAGCAGCCAAGAGTGGAGTAGGGGCACCGGGGAGCTGTTTTTT
TRBD1,NA,TRBJ2-7,TRBV27,16,CASSLSTGIGSSEQYF,TGTGCCAGCAGTTTATCGACAGGGATCGGCTCCAGCGAGCAGTACTTC
NA,many,TRBJ2-5,TRBV12-3/TRBV12-4,15,CASRKLRVIKETQYF,TGTGCCAGCAGAAAACTACGGGTTATTAAAGAGACCCAGTACTTC
NA,many,TRBJ2-5,TRBV9,14,CASSPEGGQETQYF,TGTGCCAGCAGCCCCGAGGGGGGGCAAGAGACCCAGTACTTC
NA,few,TRBJ1-3,TRBV28,15,CASSQTGHPGNTIYF,TGTGCCAGCAGCCAAACAGGACATCCTGGAAACACCATATATTTT
NA,many,TRBJ2-7,TRBV2,10,CASRGIEQYF,TGTGCCAGCAGGGGTATCGAGCAGTACTTC
NA,many,TRBJ2-7,TRBV28,13,CASSAGQNYEQYF,TGTGCCAGCAGCGCCGGACAGAACTACGAGCAGTACTTC
NA,once,TRBJ2-5,TRBV12-3/TRBV12-4,15,CASSSLTGRQEAQYF,TGTGCCAGCAGTTCCCTGACAGGCAGACAAGAGGCCCAGTACTTC
NA,many,TRBJ2-7,TRBV12-3/TRBV12-4,15,CASRRGVTDAYEQYF,TGTGCCAGCAGGAGAGGTGTGACGGATGCTTACGAGCAGTACTTC
TRBD1,NA,TRBJ2-5,TRBV12-3/TRBV12-4,15,CASRNPGQGAWTQYF,TGTGCCAGCAGAAATCCCGGACAGGGGGCTTGGACCCAGTACTTC
NA,many,TRBJ1-1,TRBV12-3/TRBV12-4,15,CASSIYQGYNTEAFF,TGTGCCAGCAGTATATACCAGGGATATAACACTGAAGCTTTCTTT
NA,many,TRBJ2-1,TRBV5-1,17,CASSLKIALGYYNEQFF,TGCGCCAGCAGCTTAAAAATAGCCCTAGGGTACTACAATGAGCAGTTCTTC
NA,NA,TRBJ2-7,TRBV18,16,CASSLTGTRSSYEQYF,TGTGCCAGCTCACTTACCGGGACACGAAGCTCCTACGAGCAGTACTTC
NA,many,TRBJ2-1,TRBV2,14,CASIPDGAFNEQFF,TGTGCCAGCATCCCAGATGGGGCTTTCAATGAGCAGTTCTTC
NA,many,TRBJ1-5,TRBV12-3/TRBV12-4,14,CASSWTVSGQPQHF,TGTGCCAGCAGTTGGACAGTCAGCGGTCAGCCCCAGCATTTT
TRBD1,NA,TRBJ1-1,TRBV20-1,15,CSAGEDRAFDTEAFF,TGCAGTGCTGGCGAGGACAGGGCCTTCGACACTGAAGCTTTCTTT
NA,NA,TRBJ1-2,TRBV6-2/TRBV6-3,12,CASSYGWNGYTF,TGTGCCAGCAGTTACGGCTGGAATGGCTACACCTTC
NA,many,TRBJ1-1,TRBV19,14,CASNGRALGTEAFF,TGTGCCAGTAATGGCCGGGCCCTCGGGACTGAAGCTTTCTTT
NA,NA,TRBJ1-2,TRBV7-3,13,CASSQYEGSGYTF,TGCGCCAGCAGCCAGTATGAAGGGAGCGGCTACACCTTC
TRBD1,many,TRBJ2-1,TRBV28,15,CASSIRGSRYNEQFF,TGTGCCAGCAGTATCAGGGGGAGTCGGTACAATGAGCAGTTCTTC
NA,few,TRBJ2-1,TRBV18,16,CASSPTVAGGNGERFF,NA
NA,many,TRBJ1-2,TRBV4-2,15,CASSQDGGAHSGYTF,TGTGCCAGCAGCCAAGATGGGGGGGCCCACTCGGGCTACACCTTC
NA,many,TRBJ2-5,TRBV11-2,14,CASSPAQGGETQYF,TGTGCCAGCAGCCCAGCCCAGGGCGGGGAGACCCAGTACTTC
TRBD2,many,TRBJ2-1,TRBV6-5,15,CASSYLSGGYNEQFF,TGTGCCAGCAGTTACCTCTCCGGGGGGTACAATGAGCAGTTCTTC
TRBD2,NA,TRBJ2-1,TRBV7-3,16,CASNAGGGLLGNERFF,TGTGCCAGCAACGCCGGGGGGGGCTTATTGGGCAATGAGCGGTTCTTC
NA,many,TRBJ2-3,TRBV6-2/TRBV6-3,15,CASTEGRTSTDTQYF,TGTGCCAGCACGGAGGGACGGACTAGCACAGATACGCAGTATTTT
NA,many,TRBJ2-5,TRBV6-5,12,CASNYPGETQYF,TGTGCCAGCAATTATCCCGGGGAGACCCAGTACTTC
NA,many,TRBJ2-7,TRBV27,12,CASSHGSYEQYF,TGTGCCAGCAGCCATGGCTCCTACGAGCAGTACTTC
NA,many,TRBJ2-3,TRBV15,16,CATSREGTMSTDTQYF,TGTGCCACCAGCAGAGAAGGGACAATGAGCACAGATACGCAGTATTTT
TRBD1,NA,TRBJ1-5,TRBV2,11,CASSEQGSRIF,TGTGCCAGCAGCGAACAGGGGAGCCGCATTTTT
NA,few,TRBJ1-6,TRBV6-5,15,CASSSDRSYNSPLHF,TGTGCCAGCAGTTCGGACAGATCCTATAATTCACCCCTCCACTTT
TRBD1,many,TRBJ2-2,TRBV7-9,14,CASSGTGNTGELFF,TGTGCCAGCAGCGGGACAGGGAACACCGGGGAGCTGTTTTTT
TRBD2,many,TRBJ2-7,TRBV7-8,15,CASSLGSSGFYEQYF,TGTGCCAGCAGCTTAGGGTCTAGCGGCTTCTACGAGCAGTACTTC
NA,NA,TRBJ2-3,TRBV4-1,14,CASSQDQLADTQYF,TGCGCCAGCAGCCAAGATCAATTGGCTGATACGCAGTATTTT
NA,NA,TRBJ2-3,TRBV3-1,14,CASSQGTSTDTQYF,TGTGCCAGCAGCCAAGGGACTAGCACAGATACGCAGTATTTT
NA,many,TRBJ2-5,TRBV2,13,CAQAAGLKETQYF,TGTGCCCAAGCAGCGGGTTTAAAAGAGACCCAGTACTTC
NA,many,TRBJ2-3,TRBV7-2,15,CASSLVSGYADTQYF,TGTGCCAGCAGCTTAGTTTCGGGGTATGCAGATACGCAGTATTTT
NA,NA,TRBJ1-1,TRBV6-1,13,CASSRATRSEAFF,TGTGCCAGCAGCCGAGCGACTAGGTCTGAAGCTTTCTTT
TRBD1,many,TRBJ1-4,TRBV7-9,14,CASSLGTGREKLFF,TGTGCCAGCAGCCTAGGGACAGGACGGGAAAAACTGTTTTTT
NA,many,TRBJ1-6,TRBV11-3,14,CASSLGQPNSPLHF,TGTGCCAGCAGCCTTGGACAGCCTAATTCACCCCTCCACTTT
NA,many,TRBJ1-2,TRBV11-2,14,CASSLGRGRFGYTF,TGTGCCAGCAGCTTAGGCAGGGGTCGTTTCGGCTACACCTTC
TRBD2,many,TRBJ2-1,TRBV15,18,CATSRDHRSGRIYNEQFF,TGTGCCACCAGCAGAGATCATCGAAGCGGGAGGATCTACAATGAGCAGTTCTTC
NA,NA,TRBJ2-1,TRBV6-5,13,CASSLRPGGEQFF,TGTGCCAGCAGTTTGCGGCCTGGGGGTGAGCAGTTCTTC
NA,few,TRBJ2-7,TRBV19,13,CASSIIGGDEQYF,TGTGCCAGTAGTATAATAGGAGGGGACGAGCAGTACTTC
TRBD1,few,TRBJ1-2,TRBV14,16,CASSRDRVKSLDGYTF,TGTGCCAGCAGCCGGGACAGGGTTAAGAGTTTGGATGGCTACACCTTC
TRBD2,many,TRBJ2-2,TRBV15,17,CATRTGLAASNTGELFF,TGTGCCACCAGAACGGGACTAGCGGCCTCGAACACCGGGGAGCTGTTTTTT
NA,NA,TRBJ2-7,TRBV18,15,CASSPGMSQYYEQYF,TGTGCCAGCTCGCCCGGAATGTCCCAGTACTACGAGCAGTACTTC
NA,NA,TRBJ2-5,TRBV11-3,14,CASSYLSGYETQYF,TGTGCCAGCAGCTATTTATCAGGGTATGAGACCCAGTACTTC
NA,many,TRBJ2-1,TRBV11-2,16,CASSPRRGGTYNEQFF,TGTGCCAGCAGCCCCCGACGTGGTGGTACCTACAATGAGCAGTTCTTC
NA,many,TRBJ2-3,TRBV12-3/TRBV12-4,12,CASSFITDTQYF,TGTGCCAGCAGTTTTATAACAGATACGCAGTATTTT
NA,many,TRBJ2-1,TRBV7-8,15,CASSLERGGYNEQFF,TGTGCCAGCAGCTTAGAGAGGGGCGGGTACAATGAGCAGTTCTTC
NA,NA,TRBJ1-2,TRBV28,13,CASSWRQGYGYTF,TGTGCCAGCAGTTGGCGGCAGGGCTATGGCTACACCTTC